This record concerns one T cell receptor beta chain sequence. No cognate antigen has been identified for it. No much larger clone exists at a distance of one base, and base qualities are not known. RNA was extracted using the RNeasy kit, and roughly 0.5 to 1 ug of the RNA was reverse transcribed with random hexamers. The immunoSEQ multiplex PCR assay, which covers 54 Vbeta and 13 Jbeta segments, was used to amplify TCR beta CDR3 regions. PCR amplification bias was corrected by using a synthetic template baseline for primer optimization and computational correction. The authors processed their data as follows. Reads were annotated to V, D and J genes per IMGT and analyzed with immunoSEQ Analyzer, keeping only productive sequences. Clonality was computed as one minus Shannon entropy normalized by log2 of the number of productive unique sequences. For each patient and control, public and private clones were evaluated among the 100 most prevalent clones. Susac-specific clones were defined as absent from healthy and MS cohorts, 850 to 1,300 published viral clones and other ImmuneACCESS disease sequences. Starting from the raw public reads, TCRdb applied fastp trimming at Q25, assembled clones with MiXCR and retained in-frame beta chains. Rows with one shared CDR3 protein collapse into an entry with the most common genes and DNA. For this entry, the V and J calls and clone size follow TCRdb and not the study's own pipeline. The sample table lists about 290,000 distinct CDR3 sequences, 70% to 90% of them with a count of one. The ten largest clonotypes hold less than 0.2% of the sample.

High-throughput TCR beta sequencing profiled peripheral blood CD8+ and CD4+ T cells from healthy donors, Susac syndrome patients and multiple sclerosis patients. Multiple sclerosis controls were treatment-naive patients with stable or active relapsing-remitting disease fulfilling revised McDonald criteria. Bulk CD8+ and CD4+ T cells were purified by magnetic negative isolation, whereas CD8+ TEMRA cells were enriched by FACS. Blood was collected in EDTA tubes and processed within 24 hours, with PBMCs isolated through density gradient centrifugation. PBMCs intended for TCR sequencing were cryopreserved in liquid nitrogen and were subsequently thawed in a 37 degrees C water bath. The sorted or isolated CD4+, CD8+ and CD8+ TEMRA cells reached a purity of at least 90%. The data derive from a study of CD8 T cells in Susac syndrome (dated by TCRdb to about 2019). For the study in its entirety: Repertoire sequencing was used to test whether CD8+ T cell activation and differentiation in Susac syndrome was antigen driven. CD8+ T cell repertoire clonality was compared between some 12 healthy donors, around 14 Susac syndrome patients and approximately 15 multiple sclerosis patients. The paper as a whole reports these results and caveats: The study acknowledged that relatively few individuals were included in the TCR sequencing and HLA analysis.

From a lookup of the germline V gene, CDR1 and CDR2 are SNHLY and FYNNEI. Trimming removed 3 bases from V and 4 bases from J, leaving 9 bases between the germline ends. From the cysteine up to the phenylalanine, the CDR3 has a length of 13 residues. Only CDR3 DNA is held: 39 bases, read in frame from base 1. Recombination joined TRBV2 with TRBJ1-1; 5 matching bases give a weak D call of TRBD1. This receptor was obtained from a human donor with multiple sclerosis. The sequencing sample was made of CD8+ T cells from PBMCs. The CDR3 corresponds to CASSDRGFTEAFF. The DNA sequence is given as TGTGCCAGCAGTGATAGGGGCTTCACTGAAGCTTTCTTT.